The clone carrying this T cell receptor beta chain was counted between two and nine times. The CDR3 is made up of 12 amino acids. Trimming cost V 0 bases and J 14 bases, with 10 bases left between them. CDR1 is SEHNR and CDR2 is FQNEAQ in the germline V gene (reference sequence). The data are from a study of cytomegalovirus exposure and HLA in healthy donors. Both 60 Vbeta primers and 13 Jbeta primers went into the PCR. Clones were read by immunoSEQ multiplex PCR, and TCRdb kept only the in-frame ones, dropping some. The repertoire holds approximately 76,000 clones, around 80% seen once, with over 2% in the top ten.

The source is a man aged 25-45 years in good health and CMV-seronegative. The sample consisted of PBMCs. The chain carries TRBV7-9 and TRBJ1-4, with a weak D call TRBD1 (6 bases). The DNA for the CDR3 is TGTGCCAGCAGCTTAGCAGGGACACGGCTGTTTTTT. Protein sequence: CASSLAGTRLFF.